The 11 T cell receptor beta chains below come from one sample, sequenced in a study of regulatory T cells in long-lasting Graves disease. Construction of TCR beta libraries relied on iRepertoire HTBI primers and on Arm-PCR targeting CDR3 regions. TCRdb processed the multiplex PCR reads anew with MiXCR; each CDR3 protein has one entry. The top ten clones hold more than 15% of a sample with 400,000 to 500,000 distinct CDR3 sequences, approximately 14% of them seen once. The time point: newly diagnosed GD, antithyroid drugs for less than 3 months. Extracted RNA from PBMCs served as the source of the TCR library. These same records also appear under a second study, on T cells in Graves' hyperthyroidism and ophthalmopathy.

The sequencing used peripheral blood mononuclear cells (PBMCs), collected at new diagnosis, from a patient treated with antithyroid drugs. Source of these receptors: a woman aged 45-65 years with Graves disease.

This clonotype has just a few counts. The chain carries TRBV19 and TRBJ1-2, with D perhaps matching TRBD1 (5 bases). There are 15 residues in the CDR3. V lost 2 bases and J lost 4, with 14 bases in between. The germline gives CDR1 LNHDA, CDR2 SQIVND (reference sequence). The CDR3, as DNA: TGTGCCAGTAGTATAAGGTTGGGGCTCGGCTATGGCTACACCTTC. Amino acids: CASSIRLGLGYGYTF.

This clonotype was seen only a few times. J is TRBJ1-3 and V is TRBV4-1, with D possibly TRBD1 on 5 matching bases. The length of the CDR3 is 16 residues. V lost 0 bases and J 2 bases, leaving 11 bases between the germline ends. Germline assignment: CDR1 MGHRA and CDR2 YSYEKL. For the CDR3, the DNA is TGCGCCAGCAGCCAAGATAGGGGAGGACCTGGAAACACCATATATTTT. It encodes CASSQDRGGPGNTIYF.

This clonotype was picked up many times. This sequence joins TRBV9 and TRBJ2-3, with 7 bases that match TRBD2. Germline V CDR1 and CDR2: SGDLS, YYNGEE. The CDR3 sequence is 16 residues long. The V segment lost 0 bases and the J segment 1 base; nucleotides outside the gene matches: 5. The CDR3 DNA sequence: TGTGCCAGCAGCGTAGGGGGGGGAGGTGGCACAGATACGCAGTATTTT. Encoded protein: CASSVGGGGGTDTQYF.

This clonotype was seen many times. The chain uses TRBV12-3 or TRBV12-4 and TRBJ1-1, with a weak D call TRBD1 (6 bases). With 3 bases removed from V and 4 bases from J, the gap between germline ends came to 9 bases. This CDR3 comprises 13 residues. Here the CDR3 DNA reads TGTGCCAGCAGTTTTGGGGGCCTCACTGAAGCTTTCTTT. This sequence encodes CASSFGGLTEAFF.

V and J are TRBV9 and TRBJ1-5, with 7 bases matching TRBD1. The germline CDR1 and CDR2 sequences are SGDLS and YYNGEE. CDR3 length: 16 residues. V lost 4 bases, J lost 0 bases, and 7 bases stayed unmatched. The CDR3 nucleotides are TGTGCCAGCAGCCCCGCAGGGGGTGTTAGCAATCAGCCCCAGCATTTT. Protein: CASSPAGGVSNQPQHF.

The chain carries TRBV4-1 and TRBJ2-2, with no clear D. Germline V gives CDR1 MGHRA, CDR2 YSYEKL. Trimming shortened V by 0 bases and J by 3 bases, and 14 bases separated the two germline ends. The length of the CDR3 is 17 residues. The CDR3 is CASSQEPGRYHTGELFF. CDR3 DNA sequence: TGCGCCAGCAGCCAAGAACCCGGGCGTTACCACACCGGGGAGCTGTTTTTT.

CDR3: CASSARVSQHF. Here the CDR3 DNA reads TGTGCCAGCAGTGCGCGGGTCTCCCAGCATTTT. V gene TRBV6-2 or TRBV6-3 combines with J gene TRBJ1-5; unclear D gene. The germline V gene has CDR1 MNHEY and CDR2 SVGEGT. This CDR3 has 11 residues. Trimming stripped 5 bases from V and 11 bases from J, with 10 bases between.

This clonotype was seen only once. The chain links TRBV19 to TRBJ1-1; no clear D gene. Trimming stripped 3 bases from V and 0 bases from J, with 11 bases between. The germline CDR1 and CDR2 sequences are LNHDA and SQIVND (reference sequence). The CDR3 sequence is 15 residues long. The CDR3 loop reads CASSILPDMNTEAFF. CDR3 nucleotides: TGTGCCAGTAGTATCCTTCCCGACATGAACACTGAAGCTTTCTTT.

In its sample, this clonotype was seen many times. The chain is built from TRBV20-1 and TRBJ2-3, with D tentatively TRBD1 or TRBD2 (5 bases each). This CDR3 comprises 14 residues. The V end was cut by 1 base, the J end by 3 bases, with 11 bases between. Germline loops: CDR1 DFQATT, CDR2 SNEGSKA (reference sequence). CDR3 bases: TGCAGTGCTAGAGGGACATCGGGGACAGATACGCAGTATTTT. Protein product: CSARGTSGTDTQYF.

Note on this clonotype: A read error is possible here, since a much larger clone lies one base away. The rearrangement joins TRBV11-2 to TRBJ2-5; 14 bases agree with TRBD2. Germline loops: CDR1 SGHAT, CDR2 FQNNGV. The CDR3 is 18 residues long. For the CDR3, the DNA is TGTGCCGGCAGCTTAGATCACGGGACTAGCGGGAGCCAAGAGACCCAGTACTTC. Encoded protein: CAGSLDHGTSGSQETQYF.

A remark on this clonotype: A much bigger clone sits one base away, suggesting this may be a read error. The rearrangement uses TRBV12-3 or TRBV12-4 and TRBJ2-4; a weak D match, TRBD1 (6 bases). The J call may be incorrect, as the DNA end agrees better with TRBJ1-2. This CDR3 contains 16 residues. The CDR3 DNA reads as TGTGCCAGCAGTTTTGGTGCATCCGGGGGCGTATATGGCTACACCTTC. It translates to CASSFGASGGVYGYTF.